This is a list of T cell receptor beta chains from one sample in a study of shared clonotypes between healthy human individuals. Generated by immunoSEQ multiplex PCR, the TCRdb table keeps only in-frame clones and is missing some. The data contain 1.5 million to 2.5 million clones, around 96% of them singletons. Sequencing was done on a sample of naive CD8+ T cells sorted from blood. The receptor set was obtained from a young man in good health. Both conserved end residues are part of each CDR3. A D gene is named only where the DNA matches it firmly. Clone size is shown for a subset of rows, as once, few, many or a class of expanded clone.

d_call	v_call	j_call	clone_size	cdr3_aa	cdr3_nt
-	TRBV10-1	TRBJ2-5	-	CASSESEGTPETQYF	TGCGCCAGCAGTGAGTCCGAGGGCACCCCCGAGACCCAGTACTTC
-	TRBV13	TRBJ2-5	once	CASSVGPEETQYF	TGTGCCAGCAGCGTGGGACCTGAAGAGACCCAGTACTTC
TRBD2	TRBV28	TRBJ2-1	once	CASTSGLADNEQFF	TGTGCCAGCACTTCGGGACTAGCGGACAATGAGCAGTTCTTC
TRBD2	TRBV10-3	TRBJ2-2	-	CAIRLGGTRTGELFF	TGTGCCATTCGGTTGGGAGGGACTAGAACCGGGGAGCTGTTTTTT
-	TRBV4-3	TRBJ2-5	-	CASSQDGGRQETQYF	TGCGCCAGCAGCCAAGATGGGGGGCGGCAAGAGACCCAGTACTTC
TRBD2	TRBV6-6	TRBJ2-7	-	CASSYSGGGDEQYF	TGTGCCAGCAGTTATAGCGGGGGTGGCGACGAGCAGTACTTC
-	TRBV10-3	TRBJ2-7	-	CAVNPGGGSYEQYF	TGTGCCGTTAACCCAGGGGGGGGCTCCTACGAGCAGTACTTC
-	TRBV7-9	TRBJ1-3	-	CASSRDSLSSGNTIYF	TGTGCCAGCAGCCGCGACAGTCTAAGCTCTGGAAACACCATATATTTT
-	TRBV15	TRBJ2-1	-	CATSLLGGSSYNEQFF	TGTGCCACCAGCCTTCTCGGGGGCTCCTCCTACAATGAGCAGTTCTTC
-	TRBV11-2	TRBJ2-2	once	CASSSAYTGELFF	TGTGCCAGCAGTTCGGCCTACACCGGGGAGCTGTTTTTT
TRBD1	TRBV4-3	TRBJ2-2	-	CASSQPLGTGEFLGPGELFF	TGCGCCAGCAGCCAACCTTTGGGGACAGGGGAATTTTTGGGACCCGGGGAGCTGTTTTTT
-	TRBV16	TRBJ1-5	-	CASSPGGTLGDQPQHF	TGTGCCAGCAGCCCCGGGGGGACACTCGGGGATCAGCCCCAGCATTTT
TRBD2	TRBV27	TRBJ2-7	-	CASSFGEGTEQYF	TGTGCCAGCAGTTTTGGGGAGGGGACCGAGCAGTACTTC
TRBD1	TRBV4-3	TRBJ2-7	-	CASSQTTTGGQPYEQYF	TGCGCCAGCAGCCAAACAACGACAGGGGGCCAACCCTACGAGCAGTACTTC
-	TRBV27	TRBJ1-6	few	CASSLSDLRGSPLHF	TGTGCCAGCAGTTTATCGGACCTCAGAGGTTCACCCCTCCACTTT
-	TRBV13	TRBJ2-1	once	CASSLESAEQFF	TGTGCCAGCAGCTTAGAAAGTGCTGAGCAGTTCTTC
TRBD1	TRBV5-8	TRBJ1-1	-	CASTLRTGRTEAFF	TGTGCCAGCACCCTCCGGACAGGGCGGACTGAAGCTTTCTTT
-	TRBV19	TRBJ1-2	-	CASKGYGYTF	TGTGCCAGTAAGGGTTATGGCTACACCTTC
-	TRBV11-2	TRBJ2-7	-	CASSEAETGTYEQYF	TGTGCCAGCAGCGAGGCGGAGACGGGGACCTACGAGCAGTACTTC
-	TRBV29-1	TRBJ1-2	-	CSVQDQGQKNTF	TGCAGCGTCCAAGACCAGGGGCAAAAGAACACCTTC
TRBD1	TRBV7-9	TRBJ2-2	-	CASSSAGTGRPGELFF	TGTGCCAGCAGCTCGGCCGGGACAGGGAGGCCCGGGGAGCTGTTTTTT
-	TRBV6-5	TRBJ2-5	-	CASSYSLGQETQYF	TGTGCCAGCAGTTACTCGCTGGGGCAAGAGACCCAGTACTTC
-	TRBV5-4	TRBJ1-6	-	CASSSHPGPNSPLHF	TGTGCCAGCAGTTCGCATCCGGGGCCCAATTCACCCCTCCACTTT
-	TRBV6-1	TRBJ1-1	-	CASSYMNTEAFF	TGTGCCAGCAGTTATATGAACACTGAAGCTTTCTTT